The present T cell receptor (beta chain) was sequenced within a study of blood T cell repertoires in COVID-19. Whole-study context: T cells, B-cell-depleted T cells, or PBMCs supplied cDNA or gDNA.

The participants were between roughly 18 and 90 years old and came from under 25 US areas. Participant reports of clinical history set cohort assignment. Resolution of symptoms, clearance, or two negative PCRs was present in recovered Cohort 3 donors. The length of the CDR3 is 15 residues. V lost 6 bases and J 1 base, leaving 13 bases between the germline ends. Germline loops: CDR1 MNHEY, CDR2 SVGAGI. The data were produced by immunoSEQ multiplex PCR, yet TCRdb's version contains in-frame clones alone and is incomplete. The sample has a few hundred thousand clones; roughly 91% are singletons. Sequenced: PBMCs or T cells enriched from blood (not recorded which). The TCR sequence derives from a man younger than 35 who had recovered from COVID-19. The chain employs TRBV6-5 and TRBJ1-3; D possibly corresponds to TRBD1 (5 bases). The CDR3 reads CASRGGWGSGNTIYF. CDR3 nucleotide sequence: TGTGCCAGCAGGGGGGGTTGGGGATCTGGAAACACCATATATTTT.